This TCR beta chain appears in the sequencing data of a study of a mutant IDH1 vaccine in newly diagnosed glioma. As for the study in general: Previous treatment comprised radiotherapy, temozolomide, or both, mostly both.

Time point: baseline, week 1 (first vaccination visit). Treatment in this sample: pre-vaccination baseline after standard-of-care therapy. New astrocytomas of WHO grade 3 or 4 that were IDH1-mutant and ATRX-lost were found in the donors. Profiled with immunoSEQ multiplex PCR; TCRdb holds only in-frame clones, not every one. The sample lists 90,000 to 95,000 clones, about four fifths occurring once. This sequence was found in a woman aged 50 to 60 with glioma. Sequenced here: PBMCs, sampled from a glioma patient treated with radiotherapy, temozolomide or both.

In nucleotides, the CDR3 is TGTGCCAGCAGCTTAGGGTCGCGGGGCTACACCTTC. This translates into CASSLGSRGYTF. V and J are TRBV7-9 and TRBJ1-2; D not certain. There are 12 residues in the CDR3. Germline values: CDR1 SEHNR, CDR2 FQNEAQ (reference sequence). V lost 1 base and J lost 8, with 8 bases in between.